Presented here are 20 T cell receptor beta chains from one specimen sequenced in a study of radiotherapy plus CTLA-4 blockade in lung cancer (dated by TCRdb to between 2017 and 2018). The method was the immunoSEQ multiplex PCR assay. The immuneACCESS repertoire file appears here via TCRdb, limited to in-frame rearrangements. These files lack a portion of the clones; in checked studies, under half of the deficit traces to unresolved V genes, and the cause of the others is not known. The sample yields tens of thousands of clones; roughly 75% were counted once. Jointly, the top ten make up approximately 9.9% of the sample. Specimen: peripheral blood, collected from a patient treated with radiotherapy plus ipilimumab. These receptors were collected from a human donor with non-small cell lung cancer who had stable disease on radiotherapy plus ipilimumab.

The chain links TRBV30 to TRBJ1-3, with a weak D call TRBD1 (5 bases). Per the germline V gene, CDR1 is GTSNPN and CDR2 is SVGIG (reference sequence). The V end was cut by 1 base, the J end by 0 bases, with 13 bases between. The CDR3 covers 16 residues. CDR3 sequence reads: CAWSGKGVNSGNTIYF. The CDR3 region has the DNA TGTGCCTGGAGTGGTAAAGGGGTGAACTCTGGAAACACCATATATTTT. Together with reference TRBV30 and TRBJ1-3, the CDR3 gives the full variable domain: SQTIHQWPATLVQPVGSPLSLECTVEGTSNPNLYWYRQAAGRGLQLLFYSVGIGQISSEVPQNLSASRPQDRQFILSSKKLLLSDSGFYLCAWSGKGVNSGNTIYFGEGSWLTVV.

The J gene is TRBJ1-6, the V gene TRBV29-1, with a weak D call TRBD1 (6 bases). The germline V and J ends were trimmed by 6 bases and 3 bases, with 9 bases remaining between them. CDR3 length: 13 residues. Germline V gene lookup returns CDR1 SQVTM and CDR2 ANQGSEA. The CDR3 DNA follows: TGCAGCGTGAGGACAGACTATAATTCACCCCTCCACTTT. The encoded protein is CSVRTDYNSPLHF.

V usage is TRBV15 and J usage is TRBJ2-7, with 8 bases that match TRBD1. The germline V gene encodes CDR1 LNHNV and CDR2 YYDKDF (reference sequence). V shed 4 bases and J 2 bases; nucleotides not matched to a gene: 4. The length of the CDR3 is 14 residues. CDR3 coding DNA: TGTGCCACCAGCACCCGGGACAGGACCTACGAGCAGTACTTC. It yields the protein CATSTRDRTYEQYF.

V usage is TRBV18 and J usage is TRBJ1-1, with 12 nucleotides matching TRBD1. Germline CDR1 and CDR2: KGHSH and LQKENI. The junction had 2 bases not matched to a gene; V was cut back by 2 bases and J by 1 base. This CDR3 has 16 amino acids. CDR3 nucleotides: TGTGCCAGCTCACCAACGGGACAGGGGGCGAACACTGAAGCTTTCTTT. Amino acids: CASSPTGQGANTEAFF.

The chain combines TRBV10-3 with TRBJ1-6; D is perhaps TRBD1 (6 bases). In germline, CDR1 is ENHRY, CDR2 SYGVKD. This CDR3 is 14 amino acids long. V was cut by 10 bases and J by 4 bases, with 14 bases left in between. The CDR3 sequence: CATSLDSYNSPLHF. CDR3 in DNA: TGTGCCACCTCCTTGGACAGTTATAATTCACCCCTCCACTTT.

This chain uses TRBV19 with TRBJ1-4; the match to TRBD1 covers 7 bases. The CDR3 extends over 14 amino acids. Germline values: CDR1 LNHDA, CDR2 SQIVND (reference sequence). V lost 4 bases and J lost 5; bases outside the gene matches: 4. The CDR3 DNA reads TGTGCCAGTAGTACGGGACAGAAGAATGAAAAACTGTTTTTT. It codes for CASSTGQKNEKLFF.

The chain uses TRBV2 and TRBJ1-2; TRBD1 is a possible D gene (5 bases). Germline V CDR1 and CDR2: SNHLY, FYNNEI. Trimming removed 4 bases from V and 5 bases from J, with 20 bases in between. The CDR3 contains 16 residues. The CDR3 here is CASSVAGRGRSYGYTF. For the CDR3, the DNA is TGTGCCAGCAGTGTTGCAGGGAGGGGTCGGAGTTATGGCTACACCTTC.

This chain uses TRBV5-6 with TRBJ2-7; TRBD2 is a possible D gene (6 bases). Germline-derived CDR1 and CDR2 are SGHDT and YYEEEE. This CDR3 contains 15 residues. V lost 0 bases, J lost 3 bases, and 13 bases lay in between. CDR3 DNA: TGTGCCAGCAGCTTGGGAAGGGAGGCCCTCTACGAGCAGTACTTC. Its translation is CASSLGREALYEQYF.

This sequence joins TRBV7-7 and TRBJ2-1; a weak D match, TRBD2 (5 bases). With 3 bases removed from V and 0 bases from J, the gap between germline ends came to 12 bases. Germline V lookup: CDR1 SSHAT, CDR2 FNYEAQ (reference sequence). This CDR3 has 16 amino acids. The CDR3 loop is CASSFSTTSSYNEQFF. CDR3 nucleotides: TGTGCCAGCAGCTTCTCGACTACTAGCTCCTACAATGAGCAGTTCTTC. The entire variable domain, with the rest obtained from reference TRBV7-7 and TRBJ2-1, is as follows: GAGVSQSPRYKVTKRGQDVTLRCDPISSHATLYWYQQALGQGPEFLTYFNYEAQPDKSGLPSDRFSAERPEGSISTLTIQRTEQRDSAMYRCASSFSTTSSYNEQFFGPGTRLTVL.

Only one count was recorded for this clone. The V and J genes are TRBV6-6 and TRBJ1-1; TRBD1 agrees at 8 bases. Germline V lookup: CDR1 MNHNY, CDR2 SVGAGI (reference sequence). There are 16 residues in the CDR3. The V gene end was trimmed by 5 bases and the J gene end by 3 bases; junction bases not matched to a gene: 11. The CDR3 region is CASSPLRDRLHTEAFF. The DNA of the CDR3 is TGTGCCAGCAGTCCCCTCCGGGACAGGTTGCACACTGAAGCTTTCTTT.

The chain carries TRBV5-1 and TRBJ2-1; a possible D gene is TRBD1 (7 bases). Germline CDR1 SGHRS, CDR2 YFSETQ. The germline V and J ends were trimmed by 1 base and 4 bases, with 21 bases remaining between them. This CDR3 has 18 amino acids. The CDR3 reads CASSLPRGQPGTYNEQFF. In nucleotides, the CDR3 is TGCGCCAGCAGCTTGCCGAGGGGACAGCCGGGGACTTACAATGAGCAGTTCTTC. The full variable domain, rest sourced from reference TRBV5-1 and TRBJ2-1, is KAGVTQTPRYLIKTRGQQVTLSCSPISGHRSVSWYQQTPGQGLQFLFEYFSETQRNKGNFPGRFSGRQFSNSRSEMNVSTLELGDSALYLCASSLPRGQPGTYNEQFFGPGTRLTVL.

The chain carries TRBV7-8 and TRBJ2-5; the D gene is possibly TRBD2 (6 bases). The CDR3 consists of 13 residues. Germline CDR1 is SGHVS and CDR2 is FQNEAQ. Trimming removed 6 bases from V and 4 bases from J, with 12 bases in between. This CDR3 is CASRTEGPETQYF. As DNA, the CDR3 is TGTGCCAGCAGAACGGAGGGGCCAGAGACCCAGTACTTC.

For the CDR3, the DNA is TGTGCCAGCTCACTAGGAGCGGACTATGGCTACACCTTC. Its translation: CASSLGADYGYTF. The rearrangement links TRBV18 to TRBJ1-2, with D uncertain. CDR1 and CDR2 from the germline V gene are KGHSH and LQKENI. The V end was cut by 4 bases, the J end by 3 bases, with 9 bases between. This CDR3 has 13 residues.

This clone showed up just a few times. The chain couples TRBV25-1 to TRBJ1-2; 7 nucleotides agree with TRBD1. The CDR3 loop spans 17 amino acids. CDR1 is MGHDK and CDR2 is SYGVNS in the germline V gene. With V trimmed by 3 bases and J by 6 bases, 16 bases remained unmatched. DNA for the CDR3: TGTGCCAGCAGTGAGACTACAGGGGCGAGCCAACTGGATGGCTACACCTTC. Its translation: CASSETTGASQLDGYTF.

J is TRBJ1-6 and V is TRBV10-1; D is undetermined. The germline CDR1 and CDR2 sequences are WNHNN and SYGVQD (reference sequence). This CDR3 has 14 residues. V was cut by 6 bases and J by 7 bases, with 13 bases left in between. The DNA of the CDR3 is TGCGCCAGCAGCGCTTCCAGAGGGAATTCACCCCTCCACTTT. Translated, it gives CASSASRGNSPLHF.

The chain has TRBV5-4 and TRBJ2-1, with 8 bases aligning to TRBD2. This CDR3 has 17 amino acids. Germline loops: CDR1 SGHNT, CDR2 YYREEE (reference sequence). V shed 5 bases, J shed 0 bases, and the junction held 10 bases outside the gene matches. The CDR3, as DNA: TGTGCCAGCAGTCGGGGGGGGCGAGGCTTCTCCTACAATGAGCAGTTCTTC. Translation: CASSRGGRGFSYNEQFF.

The genes are TRBV2 and TRBJ2-2; the D gene is possibly TRBD1 (6 bases). The germline CDR1 and CDR2 sequences are SNHLY and FYNNEI. The CDR3 covers 13 residues. V was cut by 5 bases and J by 6 bases, with 10 bases left in between. CDR3 amino acids: CASSPQGSGELFF. The DNA of the CDR3 is TGTGCCAGCAGTCCACAGGGTTCCGGGGAGCTGTTTTTT.

The chain recombines TRBV11-1 with TRBJ1-2; 8 bases are a match to TRBD1. The ends lost 5 bases at V and 8 bases at J; junction bases unmatched: 13. Germline V CDR1 and CDR2: SGHAT, FQDESV (reference sequence). The CDR3 has 15 amino acids. CDR3 loop: CASSPDLTGAHGYTF. CDR3 in DNA: TGTGCCAGCAGCCCAGACCTGACAGGGGCTCACGGCTACACCTTC.

The CDR3 spells CASSRQDRASWWTEAFF. In DNA, the CDR3 is TGCGCCAGCAGTCGTCAGGACAGGGCCTCATGGTGGACTGAAGCTTTCTTT. The genes are TRBV23-1 and TRBJ1-1; 8 bases map to TRBD1. TRBV23-1 counts as an open reading frame of uncertain function. J lost 5 bases, V lost 4 bases, and 15 bases had no gene match. CDR3 size: 17 residues.

V and J are TRBV11-3 and TRBJ2-2, with 10 bases fitting TRBD1. V gave up 5 bases and J gave up 4 bases; unmatched junction bases: 7. The CDR3 consists of 16 residues. The V gene's germline CDR1 is SGHNT and CDR2 YENEEA. The CDR3 region is CASSGGTGDFTGELFF. In DNA, the CDR3 is TGTGCCAGCAGCGGGGGGACAGGGGACTTCACCGGGGAGCTGTTTTTT. Full variable domain (missing parts from reference TRBV11-3 and TRBJ2-2): EAGVVQSPRYKIIEKKQPVAFWCNPISGHNTLYWYLQNLGQGPELLIRYENEEAVDDSQLPKDRFSAERLKGVDSTLKIQPAELGDSAVYLCASSGGTGDFTGELFFGEGSRLTVL.